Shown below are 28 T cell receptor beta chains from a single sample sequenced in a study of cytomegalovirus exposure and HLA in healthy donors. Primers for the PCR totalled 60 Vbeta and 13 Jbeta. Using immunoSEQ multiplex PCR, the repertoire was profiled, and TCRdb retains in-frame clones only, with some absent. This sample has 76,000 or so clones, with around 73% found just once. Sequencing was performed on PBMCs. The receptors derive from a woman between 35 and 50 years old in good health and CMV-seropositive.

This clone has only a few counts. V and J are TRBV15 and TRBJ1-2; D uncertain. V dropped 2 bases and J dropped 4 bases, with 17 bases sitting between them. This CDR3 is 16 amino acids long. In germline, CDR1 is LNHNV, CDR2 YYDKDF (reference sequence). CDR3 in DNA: TGTGCCACCAGCAGACAGGCGCCACCCTCAGGCTATGGCTACACCTTC. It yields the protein CATSRQAPPSGYGYTF.

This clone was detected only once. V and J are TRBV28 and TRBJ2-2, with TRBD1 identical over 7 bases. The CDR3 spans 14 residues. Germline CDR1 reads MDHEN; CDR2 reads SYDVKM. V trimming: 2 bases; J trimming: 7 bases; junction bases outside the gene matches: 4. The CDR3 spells CASSLNRGSGELFF. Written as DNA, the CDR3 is TGTGCCAGCAGTTTAAACAGGGGAAGCGGGGAGCTGTTTTTT.

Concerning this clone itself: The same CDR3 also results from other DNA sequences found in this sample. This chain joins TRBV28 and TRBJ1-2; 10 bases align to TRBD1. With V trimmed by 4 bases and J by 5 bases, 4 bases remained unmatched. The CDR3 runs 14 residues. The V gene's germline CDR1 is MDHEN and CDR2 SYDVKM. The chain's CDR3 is CASSSGTGVYGYTF. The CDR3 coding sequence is TGTGCCAGCAGTTCCGGGACAGGGGTATATGGCTACACCTTC.

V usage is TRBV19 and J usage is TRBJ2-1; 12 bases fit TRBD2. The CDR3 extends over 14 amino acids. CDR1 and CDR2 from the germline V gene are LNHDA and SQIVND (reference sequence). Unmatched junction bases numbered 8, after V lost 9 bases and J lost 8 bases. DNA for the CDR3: TGTGCCAGCCTAGCGGGGGGGCCTAGGGATGAGCAGTTCTTC. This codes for CASLAGGPRDEQFF.

The CDR3: CASSFGLQGSEQYF. For the CDR3, the DNA is TGTGCCAGCAGTTTCGGCCTACAGGGGTCCGAGCAGTACTTC. The chain is built from TRBV6-5 and TRBJ2-7; 7 bases agree with TRBD1. From germline, CDR1 is MNHEY and CDR2 SVGAGI. With 4 bases clipped from V and 6 bases from J, the junction kept 9 bases outside the gene matches. The CDR3 covers 14 residues.

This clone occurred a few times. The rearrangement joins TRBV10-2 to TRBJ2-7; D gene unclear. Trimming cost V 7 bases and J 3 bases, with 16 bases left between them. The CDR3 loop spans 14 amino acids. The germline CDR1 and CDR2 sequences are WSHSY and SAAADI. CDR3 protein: CASTTGFQSYEQYF. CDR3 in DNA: TGCGCCAGCACTACCGGGTTCCAAAGCTACGAGCAGTACTTC.

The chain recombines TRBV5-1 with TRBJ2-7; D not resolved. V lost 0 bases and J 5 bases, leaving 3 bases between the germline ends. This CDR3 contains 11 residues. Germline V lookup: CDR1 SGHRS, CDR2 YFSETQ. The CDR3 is CASSLADEQYF. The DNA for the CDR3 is TGCGCCAGCAGCTTGGCTGACGAGCAGTACTTC.

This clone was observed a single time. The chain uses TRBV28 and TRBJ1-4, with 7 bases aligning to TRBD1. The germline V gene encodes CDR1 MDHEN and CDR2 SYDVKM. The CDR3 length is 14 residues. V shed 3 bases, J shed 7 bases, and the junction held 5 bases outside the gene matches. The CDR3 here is CASSFSDRSEKLFF. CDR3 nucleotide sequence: TGTGCCAGCAGTTTCTCGGACAGGAGTGAAAAACTGTTTTTT. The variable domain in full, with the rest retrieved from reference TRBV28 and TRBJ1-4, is DVKVTQSSRYLVKRTGEKVFLECVQDMDHENMFWYRQDPGLGLRLIYFSYDVKMKEKGDIPEGYSVSREKKERFSLILESASTNQTSMYLCASSFSDRSEKLFFGSGTQLSVL.

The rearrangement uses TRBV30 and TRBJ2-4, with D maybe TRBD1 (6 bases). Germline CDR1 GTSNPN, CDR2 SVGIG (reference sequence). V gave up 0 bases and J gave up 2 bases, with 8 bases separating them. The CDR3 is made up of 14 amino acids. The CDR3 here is CAWSVTGSKNIQYF. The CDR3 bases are TGTGCCTGGAGTGTAACAGGGTCCAAAAACATTCAGTACTTC.

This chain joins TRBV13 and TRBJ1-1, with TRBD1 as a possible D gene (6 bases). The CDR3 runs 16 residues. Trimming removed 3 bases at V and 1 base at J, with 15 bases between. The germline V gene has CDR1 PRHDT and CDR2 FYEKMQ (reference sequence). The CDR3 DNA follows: TGTGCCAGCAGCTTTTTGGCAGGGGAAGGGAACACTGAAGCTTTCTTT. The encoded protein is CASSFLAGEGNTEAFF.

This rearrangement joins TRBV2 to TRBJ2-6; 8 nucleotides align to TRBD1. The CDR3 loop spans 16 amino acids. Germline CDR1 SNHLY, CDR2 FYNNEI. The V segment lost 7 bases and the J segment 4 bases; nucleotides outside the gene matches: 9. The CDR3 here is CASTGQGASGANVLTF. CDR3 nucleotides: TGTGCCAGCACTGGTCAGGGGGCTTCCGGGGCCAACGTCCTGACTTTC.

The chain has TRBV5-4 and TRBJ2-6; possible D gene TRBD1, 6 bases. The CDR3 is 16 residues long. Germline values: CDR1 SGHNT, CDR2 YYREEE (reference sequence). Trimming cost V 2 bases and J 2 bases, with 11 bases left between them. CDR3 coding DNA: TGTGCCAGCAGCTTCACAGGGTTGGCTGGGGCCAACGTCCTGACTTTC. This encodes CASSFTGLAGANVLTF.

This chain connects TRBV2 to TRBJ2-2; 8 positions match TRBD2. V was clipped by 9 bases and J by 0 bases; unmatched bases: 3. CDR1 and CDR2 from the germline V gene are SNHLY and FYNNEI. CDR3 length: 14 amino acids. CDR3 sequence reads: CASVAGTNTGELFF. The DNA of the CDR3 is TGTGCCAGTGTAGCGGGGACGAACACCGGGGAGCTGTTTTTT.

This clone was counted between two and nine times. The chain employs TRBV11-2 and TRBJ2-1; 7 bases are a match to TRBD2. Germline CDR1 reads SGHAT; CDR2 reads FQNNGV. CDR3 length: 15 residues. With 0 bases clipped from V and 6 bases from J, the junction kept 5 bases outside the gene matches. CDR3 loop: CASSLELARLNEQFF. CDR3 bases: TGTGCCAGCAGCTTAGAACTAGCGCGGCTCAATGAGCAGTTCTTC.

CDR3 nucleotides: TGTGCCAGCAGTGAGGGCAACACCGGGGAGCTGTTTTTT. It translates to CASSEGNTGELFF. The chain couples TRBV2 to TRBJ2-2; D is uncertain. The V gene's germline CDR1 is SNHLY and CDR2 FYNNEI. V was shortened by 3 bases and J by 2 bases, with 4 bases between the two germline ends. The CDR3 has 13 amino acids. The full variable domain, in which reference TRBV2 and TRBJ2-2 provide the parts outside the CDR3, is EPEVTQTPSHQVTQMGQEVILRCVPISNHLYFYWYRQILGQKVEFLVSFYNNEISEKSEIFDDQFSVERPDGSNFTLKIRSTKLEDSAMYFCASSEGNTGELFFGEGSRLTVL.

DNA for the CDR3: TGTGCCCAAGGCAGGGGTCCCTATAATTCACCCCTCCACTTT. Protein sequence: CAQGRGPYNSPLHF. This chain joins TRBV30 and TRBJ1-6; D possibly corresponds to TRBD1 (6 bases). Trimming shortened V by 8 bases and J by 2 bases, and 13 bases separated the two germline ends. The CDR3 loop spans 14 amino acids. Germline CDR1 and CDR2: GTSNPN and SVGIG (reference sequence).

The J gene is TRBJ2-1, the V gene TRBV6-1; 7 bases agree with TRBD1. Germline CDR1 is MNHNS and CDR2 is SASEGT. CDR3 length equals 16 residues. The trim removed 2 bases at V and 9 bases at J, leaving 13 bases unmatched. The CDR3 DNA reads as TGTGCCAGCAGTGAATGGGCCTCGGGACAGTTCAGTGAGCAGTTCTTC. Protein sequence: CASSEWASGQFSEQFF.

CDR3 sequence reads: CASSLTTGGIDEQYF. As DNA, the CDR3 is TGCGCCAGCAGCTTGACTACAGGGGGGATCGACGAGCAGTACTTC. The V and J genes are TRBV5-1 and TRBJ2-7, with TRBD1 identical over 8 bases. Germline V gene sequence: CDR1 SGHRS, CDR2 YFSETQ. The V gene end was trimmed by 1 base and the J gene end by 5 bases; junction bases not matched to a gene: 8. This CDR3 contains 15 residues.

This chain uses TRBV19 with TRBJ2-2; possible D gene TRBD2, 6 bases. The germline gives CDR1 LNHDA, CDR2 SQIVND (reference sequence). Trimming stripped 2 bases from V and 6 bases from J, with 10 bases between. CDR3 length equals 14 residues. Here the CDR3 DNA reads TGTGCCAGTAGTATATTGGCGGGGCCCGGGGAGCTGTTTTTT. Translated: CASSILAGPGELFF.

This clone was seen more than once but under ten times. CDR3 in amino acids: CASSEFLAGIQETQYF. The CDR3 nucleotides read TGTGCCAGCAGCGAATTCCTAGCGGGAATCCAAGAGACCCAGTACTTC. The V call is TRBV5-6, the J call TRBJ2-5, with 9 bases matching TRBD2. Germline V gives CDR1 SGHDT, CDR2 YYEEEE. V was pared by 4 bases and J by 1 base, with 8 bases of the junction left unmatched. This CDR3 has 16 amino acids.

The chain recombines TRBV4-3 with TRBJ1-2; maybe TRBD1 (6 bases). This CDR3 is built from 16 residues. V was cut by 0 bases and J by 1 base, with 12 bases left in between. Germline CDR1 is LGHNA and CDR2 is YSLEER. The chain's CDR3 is CASSQDWTELNYGYTF. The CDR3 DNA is TGCGCCAGCAGCCAAGACTGGACAGAGCTTAACTATGGCTACACCTTC.

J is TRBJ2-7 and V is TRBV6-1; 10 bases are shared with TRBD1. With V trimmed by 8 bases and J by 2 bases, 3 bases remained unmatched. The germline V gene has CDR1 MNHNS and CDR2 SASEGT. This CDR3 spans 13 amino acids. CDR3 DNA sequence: TGTGCCAGCCGGACAGGGGGGGCCTACGAGCAGTACTTC. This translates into CASRTGGAYEQYF.

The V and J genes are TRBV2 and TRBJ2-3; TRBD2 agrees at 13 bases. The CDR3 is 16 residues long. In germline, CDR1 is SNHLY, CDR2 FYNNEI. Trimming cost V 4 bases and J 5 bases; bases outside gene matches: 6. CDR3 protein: CASSVTSGGAGDTQYF. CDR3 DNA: TGTGCCAGCAGTGTTACTAGCGGGGGGGCCGGAGATACGCAGTATTTT.

The CDR3 DNA reads TGTGCCAGCAGTGGGCTGGGACACCCGTCTAATGAAAAACTGTTTTTT. Amino acid sequence: CASSGLGHPSNEKLFF. The J gene is TRBJ1-4, the V gene TRBV25-1, with D tentatively TRBD1 (6 bases). Germline V lookup: CDR1 MGHDK, CDR2 SYGVNS. V was pared by 4 bases and J by 3 bases, with 15 bases between. The CDR3 extends over 16 amino acids.

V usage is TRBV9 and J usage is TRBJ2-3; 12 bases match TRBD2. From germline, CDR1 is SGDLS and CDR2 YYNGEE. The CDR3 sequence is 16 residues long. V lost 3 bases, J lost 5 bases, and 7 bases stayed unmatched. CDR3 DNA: TGTGCCAGCAGCGCGACTAGCGGGGGATTCCAAGATACGCAGTATTTT. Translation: CASSATSGGFQDTQYF.

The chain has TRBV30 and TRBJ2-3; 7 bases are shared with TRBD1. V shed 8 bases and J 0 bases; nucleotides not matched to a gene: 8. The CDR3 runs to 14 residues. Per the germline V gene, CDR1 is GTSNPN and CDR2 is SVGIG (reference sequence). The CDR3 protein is CATRQGPSTDTQYF. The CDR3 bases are TGTGCCACTCGACAGGGACCTAGCACAGATACGCAGTATTTT. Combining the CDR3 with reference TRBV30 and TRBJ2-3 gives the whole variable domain SQTIHQWPATLVQPVGSPLSLECTVEGTSNPNLYWYRQAAGRGLQLLFYSVGIGQISSEVPQNLSASRPQDRQFILSSKKLLLSDSGFYLCATRQGPSTDTQYFGPGTRLTVL.

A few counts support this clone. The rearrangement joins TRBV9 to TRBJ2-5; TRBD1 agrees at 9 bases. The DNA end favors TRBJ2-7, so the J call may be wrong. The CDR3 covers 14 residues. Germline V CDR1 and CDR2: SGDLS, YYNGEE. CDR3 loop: CASSSGTGNYEQYF. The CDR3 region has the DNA TGTGCCAGCAGCTCCGGGACAGGGAACTACGAGCAGTACTTC.

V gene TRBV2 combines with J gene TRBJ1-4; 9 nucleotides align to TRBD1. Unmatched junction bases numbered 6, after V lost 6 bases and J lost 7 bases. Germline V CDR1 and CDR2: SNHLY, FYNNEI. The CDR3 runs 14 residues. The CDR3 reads CASRLTGGSEKLFF. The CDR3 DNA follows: TGTGCCAGCAGGCTGACAGGGGGTAGTGAAAAACTGTTTTTT. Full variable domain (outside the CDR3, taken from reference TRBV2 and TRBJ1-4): EPEVTQTPSHQVTQMGQEVILRCVPISNHLYFYWYRQILGQKVEFLVSFYNNEISEKSEIFDDQFSVERPDGSNFTLKIRSTKLEDSAMYFCASRLTGGSEKLFFGSGTQLSVL.